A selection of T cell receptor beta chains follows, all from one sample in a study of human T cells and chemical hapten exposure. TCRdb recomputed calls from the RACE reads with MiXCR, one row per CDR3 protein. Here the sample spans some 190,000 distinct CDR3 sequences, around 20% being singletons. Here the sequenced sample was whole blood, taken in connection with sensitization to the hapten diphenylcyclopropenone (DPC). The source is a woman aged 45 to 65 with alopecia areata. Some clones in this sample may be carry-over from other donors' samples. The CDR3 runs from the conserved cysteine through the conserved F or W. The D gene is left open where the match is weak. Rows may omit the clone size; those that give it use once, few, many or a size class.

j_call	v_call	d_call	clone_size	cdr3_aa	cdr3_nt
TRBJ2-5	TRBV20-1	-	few	CSATGTIKETQYF	TGCAGTGCCACCGGGACAATTAAAGAGACCCAGTACTTC
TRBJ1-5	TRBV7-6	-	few	CASSLVIGGNQPQHF	TGTGCCAGCAGCTTGGTGATAGGGGGCAATCAGCCCCAGCATTTT
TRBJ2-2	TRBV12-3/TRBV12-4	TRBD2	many	CASSRLAGVATGELFF	TGTGCCAGCAGCAGACTAGCGGGAGTGGCCACCGGGGAGCTGTTTTTT
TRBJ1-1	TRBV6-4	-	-	CASSANRNTEAFF	TGTGCCAGCAGTGCCAACAGGAACACTGAAGCTTTCTTT
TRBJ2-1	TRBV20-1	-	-	CSAIDPSSYNEQFF	TGCAGTGCCATAGATCCCTCCTCCTACAATGAGCAGTTCTTC
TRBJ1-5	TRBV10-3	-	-	CAISDRAPGPGGNQPQHF	TGTGCCATCAGTGACCGGGCCCCGGGGCCCGGAGGCAATCAGCCCCAGCATTTT
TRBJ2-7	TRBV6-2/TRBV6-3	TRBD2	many	CATKTSGYEQYF	TGTGCCACCAAGACTAGCGGGTACGAGCAGTACTTC
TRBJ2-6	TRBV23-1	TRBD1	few	CAGKPGQSSGANVLTF	TGCGCCGGAAAGCCGGGACAGAGCTCTGGGGCCAACGTCCTGACTTTC
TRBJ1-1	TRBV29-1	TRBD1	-	CSVRAGGETEAFF	TGCAGCGTTCGGGCAGGGGGAGAGACTGAAGCTTTCTTT
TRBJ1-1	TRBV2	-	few	CASSELTGYMNTEAFF	TGTGCCAGCAGTGAATTGACAGGCTACATGAACACTGAAGCTTTCTTT
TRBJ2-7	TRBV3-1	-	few	CASSQSYRDYEQYF	TGTGCCAGCAGCCAATCCTATCGCGACTACGAGCAGTACTTC
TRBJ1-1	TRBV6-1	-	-	CASREKREAFF	TGTGCCAGCAGAGAGAAGCGTGAAGCTTTCTTT
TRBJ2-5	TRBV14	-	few	CASSQGGSLKETQYF	TGTGCCAGCAGCCAAGGGGGCTCCCTCAAAGAGACCCAGTACTTC
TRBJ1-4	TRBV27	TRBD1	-	CASSFRGANEKLFF	TGTGCCAGCAGTTTCAGGGGGGCTAATGAAAAACTGTTTTTT
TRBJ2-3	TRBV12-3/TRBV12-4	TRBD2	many	CASRAAGGTQYF	TGTGCCAGCAGGGCTGCGGGAGGAACGCAGTATTTT
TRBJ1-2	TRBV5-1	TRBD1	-	CASGGVPGQENYGYTF	TGCGCCAGCGGTGGGGTCCCGGGACAGGAAAACTATGGCTACACCTTC
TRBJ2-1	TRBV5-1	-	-	CASSLALTSSYNEQFF	TGCGCCAGCAGCTTGGCCTTGACCAGCTCCTACAATGAGCAGTTCTTC
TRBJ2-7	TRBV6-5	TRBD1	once	CASSQPPGQGAYEQYF	TGTGCCAGCAGTCAGCCACCGGGACAGGGGGCCTACGAGCAGTACTTC
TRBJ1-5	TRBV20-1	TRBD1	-	CSASSLQGTSNQPQHF	TGCAGTGCTAGTTCTCTACAGGGGACCAGCAATCAGCCCCAGCATTTT
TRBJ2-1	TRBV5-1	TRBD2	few	CASSFNPSGTRDEQFF	TGCGCCAGCAGCTTTAACCCTAGCGGGACTCGGGATGAGCAGTTCTTC
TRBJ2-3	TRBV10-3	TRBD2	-	CAIRRREGGTDTQYF	TGTGCCATCAGGAGGAGGGAGGGCGGGACAGATACGCAGTATTTT